These T cell receptor beta chains were read from a single sample in a study of read filtering for tumor transcriptome and immune sequencing. TCRdb re-called the reads with MiXCR, one entry per CDR3 protein. This table holds about 90,000 distinct CDR3 sequences, more than 9% found once. Material for sequencing was a population of CD138-negative cells sorted from bone marrow. The receptors shown here come from a donor at least 40 years old with multiple myeloma. The CDR3 runs from the conserved cysteine through the conserved F or W. Clone size reads once, few, many, or a class if the clone is expanded.

V gene	J gene	clone size	CDR3 protein
TRBV10-3	TRBJ2-5	many	CAINSGTGDLETQYF
TRBV6-6	TRBJ1-2	many	CASSYPGQGIDYGYTF
TRBV7-3	TRBJ2-2	many	CASSSYRGPNTGELFF
TRBV20-1	TRBJ2-6	many	CSATGLGGSGANVLTF
TRBV12-3/TRBV12-4	TRBJ2-1	many	CASSLNYAGGGSSYNEQFF
TRBV5-1	TRBJ2-5	many	CASSWGPALPGETQYF
TRBV11-3	TRBJ2-1	few	CASSLDGTSGHNEQFF
TRBV4-2	TRBJ2-7	many	CASSPSAGGSYEQYF
TRBV5-1	TRBJ2-1	many	CASSPPSTPTYNEQFF
TRBV20-1	TRBJ1-2	many	CSAGAAGGYGYTF
TRBV4-1	TRBJ2-5	many	CASSHPPGTAQETQYF
TRBV7-9	TRBJ1-3	many	CASSSEWENTIYF
TRBV30	TRBJ2-1	many	CAWSEGASSYNEQFF